This T cell receptor beta chain originates from a study of cytomegalovirus exposure and HLA in healthy donors. General observations from the study: Later work associated 16,951 TCR beta sequences with HLA alleles at 0.05 false discovery rate.

PCR involved 60 Vbeta and 13 Jbeta primers. TCRdb keeps only in-frame clones here, not all; method: immunoSEQ multiplex PCR. The repertoire holds about 100,000 clones, with approximately 74% as singletons. The CDR3 loop spans 16 amino acids. The V gene's germline CDR1 is LGHNA and CDR2 YSLEER. With 1 base removed from V and 1 base from J, the gap between germline ends came to 13 bases. This clone has a handful of counts. Its antigen is as yet unknown. Sample: PBMCs. This receptor was identified in a woman aged 70-85 years in good health and CMV-seropositive. The chain combines TRBV4-3 with TRBJ1-1, with D perhaps matching TRBD1 (5 bases). The CDR3 DNA is TGCGCCAGCAGCCAAGTCGCGTGGGGGGGGAACACTGAAGCTTTCTTT. Protein: CASSQVAWGGNTEAFF.